The T cell receptor (beta chain) described here comes from a study of shared T cell receptors in the human thymus. TCRdb keeps only in-frame clones here, not all; method: immunoSEQ multiplex PCR. Here the sample spans more than 300,000 clones, over 90% being singletons. The V end was cut by 4 bases, the J end by 0 bases, with 16 bases between. CDR1 is MDHEN and CDR2 is SYDVKM in the germline V gene. CDR3 length equals 17 residues. Sample: thymocytes. The J gene is TRBJ2-4, the V gene TRBV28; perhaps TRBD2 as D (5 bases). This TCR was sampled from a human donor. The CDR3 here is CASSSGKMALAKNIQYF. The DNA of the CDR3 is TGTGCCAGCAGTTCCGGGAAAATGGCCCTAGCCAAAAACATTCAGTACTTC.